The next 29 T cell receptor beta chains were all read from a single sample in a study of cytomegalovirus exposure and HLA in healthy donors. The table came from immunoSEQ multiplex PCR; TCRdb's copy has only in-frame clones and leaves some out. The sample shows over 55,000 clones, 90% to 97% of them seen only once. Sequencing was done on a sample of PBMCs. These receptors were taken from a man in his late teens or twenties in good health and CMV-seronegative.

In this sample, this clone turned up once. The genes are TRBV5-1 and TRBJ2-7, with TRBD2 matching 14 bases. CDR3 length: 17 residues. Looked up from germline, CDR1 is SGHRS and CDR2 is YFSETQ. The V and J ends lost 3 bases and 1 base, in that order; junction bases with no gene match: 6. The chain's CDR3 is CASSWGTSGRMSYEQYF. The CDR3 bases are TGCGCCAGCAGCTGGGGGACTAGCGGGAGAATGTCCTACGAGCAGTACTTC.

The chain recombines TRBV5-1 with TRBJ2-7; 7 positions match TRBD1. The CDR3 extends over 14 amino acids. J gave up 0 bases and V 4 bases, and 4 bases lay outside the gene matches. Germline loops: CDR1 SGHRS, CDR2 YFSETQ. The CDR3 nucleotides are TGCGCCAGCAGCAGTACAGGGGTCTCCTACGAGCAGTACTTC. Encoded protein: CASSSTGVSYEQYF.

The chain recombines TRBV13 with TRBJ2-2, with 12 bases fitting TRBD2. The trim removed 5 bases at V and 7 bases at J, leaving 14 bases unmatched. Germline assignment: CDR1 PRHDT and CDR2 FYEKMQ (reference sequence). The CDR3 spans 18 residues. The CDR3 is CASSEGLLAGGPDGELFF. The CDR3 coding sequence is TGTGCCAGCAGCGAAGGCCTCCTAGCGGGAGGGCCGGACGGGGAGCTGTTTTTT.

V and J are TRBV5-1 and TRBJ2-7; 9 bases fit TRBD1. The trim removed 8 bases at V and 6 bases at J, leaving 9 bases unmatched. The V gene's germline CDR1 is SGHRS and CDR2 YFSETQ. This CDR3 has 13 residues. The DNA of the CDR3 is TGCGCCAGTGGGTTACAGGGGGCGGCCGAGCAGTACTTC. Its protein is CASGLQGAAEQYF.

The chain combines TRBV4-2 with TRBJ1-3, with D unresolved. Germline lookup yields CDR1 LGHNA and CDR2 YNFKEQ. The CDR3 loop spans 16 amino acids. The V end lost 4 bases, the J end lost 0 bases, and 13 bases lay between the germline ends. In DNA form, the CDR3 reads TGTGCCAGCAGCCTGCCCCTTACGAGCTCTGGAAACACCATATATTTT. This translates into CASSLPLTSSGNTIYF.

The gene calls are TRBV2 and TRBJ2-7; TRBD1 aligns across 7 bases. The CDR3 covers 13 residues. The V and J ends lost 5 bases and 2 bases, in that order; junction bases with no gene match: 3. Germline V gives CDR1 SNHLY, CDR2 FYNNEI. This CDR3 reads CASSPGTAYEQYF. In DNA form, the CDR3 reads TGTGCCAGCAGTCCCGGGACAGCCTACGAGCAGTACTTC.

The chain couples TRBV6-4 to TRBJ2-2; 9 bases match TRBD1. The CDR3 spans 14 residues. CDR1 is MRHNA, CDR2 SNTAGT, per germline. V was clipped by 7 bases and J by 3 bases; unmatched bases: 3. Here the CDR3 reads CASKRTGDTGELFF. CDR3 nucleotides: TGTGCCAGCAAACGGACAGGGGACACCGGGGAGCTGTTTTTT.

The genes are TRBV11-2 and TRBJ2-7; D remains ambiguous. Germline loops: CDR1 SGHAT, CDR2 FQNNGV. This CDR3 is built from 14 residues. The V end lost 2 bases, the J end lost 2 bases, and 10 bases lay between the germline ends. The CDR3 reads CASSLHVETYEQYF. The CDR3 nucleotides are TGTGCCAGCAGCTTACACGTGGAGACCTACGAGCAGTACTTC.

CDR3 nucleotides: TGTGCCAGCAGCCTCCCGGTTCTATCCTACGAGCAGTACTTC. Translating gives CASSLPVLSYEQYF. The chain has TRBV28 and TRBJ2-7; D is unresolved. V lost 6 bases and J lost 1, with 13 bases in between. The CDR3 is 14 residues long. Germline V gene data show CDR1 as MDHEN and CDR2 as SYDVKM.

This sequence joins TRBV4-1 and TRBJ1-5, with D perhaps TRBD1 (6 bases). Germline values: CDR1 MGHRA, CDR2 YSYEKL. Trimming stripped 4 bases from V and 0 bases from J, with 10 bases between. The CDR3 is made up of 15 amino acids. This chain's CDR3 is CASSPGQNSNQPQHF. The CDR3 DNA is TGCGCCAGCAGCCCGGGACAAAATAGCAATCAGCCCCAGCATTTT.

In nucleotides, the CDR3 is TGCAGCGTCACCACCGGGACTAGCGGGAGGGCCGGGGAGACCCAGTACTTC. As protein: CSVTTGTSGRAGETQYF. The rearrangement uses TRBV29-1 and TRBJ2-5; TRBD2 matches at 16 bases. The J segment lost 5 bases and the V segment lost 6 bases, leaving 12 bases of the junction unmatched. The CDR3 is made up of 17 amino acids. Germline loops: CDR1 SQVTM, CDR2 ANQGSEA. The complete variable domain, with remaining parts taken from reference TRBV29-1 and TRBJ2-5, reads SAVISQKPSRDICQRGTSLTIQCQVDSQVTMMFWYRQQPGQSLTLIATANQGSEATYESGFVIDKFPISRPNLTFSTLTVSNMSPEDSSIYLCSVTTGTSGRAGETQYFGPGTRLLVL.

J is TRBJ2-7 and V is TRBV6-6; D unclear. The ends were cut back, 0 bases at V and 6 bases at J, with 12 bases in the middle. Germline V gene data show CDR1 as MNHNY and CDR2 as SVGAGI (reference sequence). The CDR3 totals 14 residues. This CDR3 reads CASSYSVTAGEQYF. The DNA of the CDR3 is TGTGCCAGCAGTTACTCGGTCACAGCAGGCGAGCAGTACTTC.

The chain employs TRBV2 and TRBJ2-1; D remains unclear. From germline, CDR1 is SNHLY and CDR2 FYNNEI. V was trimmed by 5 bases and J by 9 bases, leaving 8 bases between them. There are 11 residues in the CDR3. The CDR3 spells CASSRSGEQFF. The CDR3, as DNA: TGTGCCAGCAGTCGGTCAGGTGAGCAGTTCTTC.

J is TRBJ1-2 and V is TRBV7-9, with D unresolved. Germline CDR1 and CDR2: SEHNR and FQNEAQ (reference sequence). There are 14 residues in the CDR3. V lost 0 bases and J lost 7, with 12 bases in between. CDR3 in DNA: TGTGCCAGCAGCTTAGCGCTGGCAGGTCTTGGCTACACCTTC. The encoded protein is CASSLALAGLGYTF.

The chain employs TRBV13 and TRBJ2-1; the match to TRBD1 covers 9 bases. V shed 4 bases and J 6 bases; nucleotides not matched to a gene: 10. The CDR3 extends over 16 amino acids. The germline V gene encodes CDR1 PRHDT and CDR2 FYEKMQ (reference sequence). The CDR3 DNA sequence: TGTGCCAGCAGCTCTAGTGTTGGACAGGGGTCCAATGAGCAGTTCTTC. Its translation: CASSSSVGQGSNEQFF.

This clone was recorded only once. The V gene is TRBV6-1, the J gene TRBJ1-1; D gene ambiguous. The ends were cut back, 5 bases at V and 1 base at J, with 8 bases in the middle. CDR1 and CDR2 from the germline V gene are MNHNS and SASEGT. CDR3 length equals 13 residues. The CDR3: CASSLQRNTEAFF. The CDR3 nucleotides read TGTGCCAGCAGTTTACAGAGGAACACTGAAGCTTTCTTT.

The rearrangement links TRBV7-9 to TRBJ1-3; D remains ambiguous. The CDR3 is 14 amino acids. The germline V gene encodes CDR1 SEHNR and CDR2 FQNEAQ (reference sequence). The germline V and J ends were trimmed by 1 base and 2 bases, with 6 bases remaining between them. CDR3 DNA: TGTGCCAGCAGCTTAGACGCGGCTGGAAACACCATATATTTT. Protein sequence: CASSLDAAGNTIYF.

This clone was detected only once. The rearrangement links TRBV5-6 to TRBJ2-3; 7 bases are shared with TRBD1. J was trimmed by 5 bases and V by 3 bases; bases with no gene match: 12. The germline gives CDR1 SGHDT, CDR2 YYEEEE. The CDR3 consists of 16 residues. The CDR3 DNA reads TGTGCCAGCAGCTCCCTCCTGGCAGGGGGTGGAGATACGCAGTATTTT. This sequence encodes CASSSLLAGGGDTQYF. The whole variable domain, remainder taken from reference TRBV5-6 and TRBJ2-3, is DAGVTQSPTHLIKTRGQQVTLRCSPKSGHDTVSWYQQALGQGPQFIFQYYEEEERQRGNFPDRFSGHQFPNYSSELNVNALLLGDSALYLCASSSLLAGGGDTQYFGPGTRLTVL.

The chain uses TRBV5-1 and TRBJ2-1; D may be TRBD2 (5 bases). This CDR3 has 15 amino acids. V shed 5 bases and J shed 0 bases, with 12 bases lying between them. CDR1 SGHRS and CDR2 YFSETQ come from the germline V gene. CDR3 coding DNA: TGCGCCAGCAGTTCCGACTATAGCTCCTACAATGAGCAGTTCTTC. It yields the protein CASSSDYSSYNEQFF.

This chain joins TRBV4-1 and TRBJ1-2; no definite D call. Germline loops: CDR1 MGHRA, CDR2 YSYEKL. The CDR3 is 14 amino acids. V was cut by 0 bases and J by 14 bases, with 19 bases left in between. CDR3 coding DNA: TGCGCCAGCAGCCAAGATACTCCCAGCGCTGCGAGAACCTTC. Its translation: CASSQDTPSAARTF.

This chain uses TRBV18 with TRBJ1-2, with 8 bases fitting TRBD1. Looked up from germline, CDR1 is KGHSH and CDR2 is LQKENI. The CDR3 loop spans 14 amino acids. Germline trimming cut 3 bases from V and 4 bases from J; bases unmatched to any gene: 4. The CDR3 here is CASSPGQELYGYTF. CDR3 in DNA: TGTGCCAGCTCACCGGGACAGGAGCTCTATGGCTACACCTTC.

The count of this clone is one. This sequence joins TRBV18 and TRBJ2-3; possibly TRBD2 for D (5 bases). V lost 2 bases and J lost 3, with 6 bases in between. Germline V gene data show CDR1 as KGHSH and CDR2 as LQKENI. CDR3 length equals 13 residues. The CDR3 spells CASSPEGTDTQYF. CDR3 coding DNA: TGTGCCAGCTCACCAGAGGGAACAGATACGCAGTATTTT.

This rearrangement joins TRBV5-8 to TRBJ1-5, with TRBD1 matching over 9 bases. This CDR3 is 15 amino acids long. Germline assignment: CDR1 SGHTS and CDR2 YDEGEE. V dropped 4 bases and J dropped 6; count of bases not matched to a gene: 8. The CDR3 region has the DNA TGTGCCAGCAGCCCGAGGACAGGGGAGGGTCAGCCCCAGCATTTT. This gives the protein CASSPRTGEGQPQHF.

V and J are TRBV5-1 and TRBJ2-7; 12 positions agree with TRBD1. The CDR3 totals 14 residues. V lost 4 bases to trimming and J lost 4 bases; unmatched junction nucleotides: 3. The germline V gene encodes CDR1 SGHRS and CDR2 YFSETQ. The CDR3 DNA follows: TGCGCCAGCAGCCCGGGACAGGGGGCTTACGAGCAGTACTTC. This codes for CASSPGQGAYEQYF. Filled out from reference TRBV5-1 and TRBJ2-7, the complete variable domain reads KAGVTQTPRYLIKTRGQQVTLSCSPISGHRSVSWYQQTPGQGLQFLFEYFSETQRNKGNFPGRFSGRQFSNSRSEMNVSTLELGDSALYLCASSPGQGAYEQYFGPGTRLTVT.

The V call is TRBV4-2, the J call TRBJ2-1; 8 positions agree with TRBD2. Germline loops: CDR1 LGHNA, CDR2 YNFKEQ. The junction had 14 bases not matched to a gene; V was cut back by 0 bases and J by 13 bases. This CDR3 has 16 residues. CDR3 residues: CASSQEILAGTGRQFF. DNA of the CDR3: TGTGCCAGCAGCCAAGAAATCCTAGCGGGTACAGGGAGACAGTTCTTC.

A remark on this clone: Since the CDR3 does not end with the conserved phenylalanine or tryptophan, this likely comes from a read error. It is unclear where the CDR3 begins or ends on the DNA, so no DNA is shown, and the CDR3 is as TCRdb lists it. The chain carries TRBV2 and TRBJ1-1; the table assigns TRBD1, which was not confirmed against the DNA. The CDR3 is made up of 11 amino acids, end residues included. Per germline, CDR1 SNHLY and CDR2 FYNNEI. The CDR3 sequence is CASRRPTGDFV.

The rearrangement joins TRBV23-1 to TRBJ2-2; perhaps TRBD2 as D (6 bases). TRBV23-1 counts as an open reading frame of uncertain function. The CDR3 extends over 16 amino acids. The V end lost 9 bases, the J end lost 5 bases, and 22 bases lay between the germline ends. The CDR3 sequence is CASTYRRGLGTGELFF. CDR3 bases: TGCGCCAGTACTTATCGGAGGGGACTGGGGACCGGGGAGCTGTTTTTT.

The chain couples TRBV30 to TRBJ2-3; possible D gene TRBD2, 5 bases. V lost 5 bases and J lost 8, with 20 bases in between. The CDR3 contains 14 residues. Germline-derived CDR1 and CDR2 are GTSNPN and SVGIG (reference sequence). The CDR3 protein is CAWGLSPGVGTQYF. The CDR3 region has the DNA TGTGCCTGGGGTTTAAGCCCCGGGGTAGGTACGCAGTATTTT. Full variable domain (missing parts from reference TRBV30 and TRBJ2-3): SQTIHQWPATLVQPVGSPLSLECTVEGTSNPNLYWYRQAAGRGLQLLFYSVGIGQISSEVPQNLSASRPQDRQFILSSKKLLLSDSGFYLCAWGLSPGVGTQYFGPGTRLTVL.

This clone was found once. V and J are TRBV5-5 and TRBJ1-4, with D maybe TRBD1 (5 bases). V was shortened by 3 bases and J by 4 bases, with 10 bases between the two germline ends. In germline, CDR1 is SGHKS, CDR2 YYEKEE (reference sequence). There are 14 residues in the CDR3. The CDR3 is CASSSTVLNEKLFF. CDR3 coding DNA: TGTGCCAGCAGCTCGACAGTCCTTAATGAAAAACTGTTTTTT.